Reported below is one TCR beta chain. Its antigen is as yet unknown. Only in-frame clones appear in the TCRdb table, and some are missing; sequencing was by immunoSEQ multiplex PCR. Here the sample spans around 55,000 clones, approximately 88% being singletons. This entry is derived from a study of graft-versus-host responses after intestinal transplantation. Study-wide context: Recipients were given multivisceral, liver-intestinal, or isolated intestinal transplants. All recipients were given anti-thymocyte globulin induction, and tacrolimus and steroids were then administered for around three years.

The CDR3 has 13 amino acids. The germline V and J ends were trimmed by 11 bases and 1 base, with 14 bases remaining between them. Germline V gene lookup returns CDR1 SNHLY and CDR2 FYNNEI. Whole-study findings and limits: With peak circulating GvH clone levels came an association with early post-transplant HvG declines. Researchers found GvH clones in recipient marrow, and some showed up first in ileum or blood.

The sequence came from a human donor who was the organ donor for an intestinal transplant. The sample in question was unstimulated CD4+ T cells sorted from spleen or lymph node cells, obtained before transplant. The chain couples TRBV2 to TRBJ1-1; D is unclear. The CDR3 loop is CAGGRESNTEAFF. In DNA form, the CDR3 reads TGTGCCGGAGGACGCGAATCGAACACTGAAGCTTTCTTT.